The 10 T cell receptor beta chains listed next were all sequenced from one sample in a study of blood T cell repertoires in COVID-19. Here immunoSEQ multiplex PCR was the method, and the copy in TCRdb shows in-frame clones only, minus some. The table shows about 52,000 clones, with about nine tenths occurring only once. The sample comprised peripheral blood. The source is a man between 65 and 85 years old with acute or convalescent COVID-19.

V gene TRBV5-5 combines with J gene TRBJ2-3, with D unresolved. From germline, CDR1 is SGHKS and CDR2 YYEKEE (reference sequence). V shed 4 bases and J shed 3 bases, with 15 bases lying between them. The CDR3 loop spans 15 amino acids. The CDR3 region has the DNA TGTGCCAGCAGCACGTCTGGCGGATCGACAGATACGCAGTATTTT. It encodes CASSTSGGSTDTQYF.

The count of this clone is one. The chain links TRBV7-2 to TRBJ1-2; maybe TRBD1 (5 bases). The V end lost 0 bases, the J end lost 8 bases, and 10 bases lay between the germline ends. CDR3 size: 13 residues. Germline values: CDR1 SGHTA, CDR2 FQGNSA. The CDR3 sequence is CASSLAREGGYTF. The DNA of the CDR3 is TGTGCCAGCAGCTTAGCCAGGGAGGGCGGCTACACCTTC. Supplemented by reference TRBV7-2 and TRBJ1-2, the full variable domain reads GAGVSQSPSNKVTEKGKDVELRCDPISGHTALYWYRQSLGQGLEFLIYFQGNSAPDKSGLPSDRFSAERTGGSVSTLTIQRTQQEDSAVYLCASSLAREGGYTFGSGTRLTVV.

The chain's CDR3 is CASSPPGLGPQHF. The CDR3 DNA reads as TGTGCCAGCAGTCCGCCGGGGTTAGGGCCCCAGCATTTT. V is TRBV6-2 or TRBV6-3 and J is TRBJ1-5; no firm D call. Trimming took 5 bases from V and 9 from J, leaving 14 bases between them. CDR1 is MNHEY, CDR2 SVGEGT, per germline. The CDR3 is made up of 13 amino acids.

The table lists this clone with a count of one. The rearrangement uses TRBV7-8 and TRBJ2-5, with no clear D. With 3 bases removed from V and 5 bases from J, the gap between germline ends came to 10 bases. CDR1 is SGHVS and CDR2 is FQNEAQ in the germline V gene. The CDR3 length is 13 residues. The CDR3 here is CASSFDLGETQYF. DNA for the CDR3: TGTGCCAGCAGCTTCGACCTCGGGGAGACCCAGTACTTC.

The rearrangement links TRBV14 to TRBJ2-4; 8 bases line up with TRBD1. Germline CDR1 SGHDN, CDR2 FVKESK. The CDR3 length is 16 residues. V lost 0 bases to trimming and J lost 9 bases; unmatched junction nucleotides: 10. The CDR3 DNA reads as TGTGCCAGCAGCCAAGACACGGGCCAGGGGGCGATCATTCAGTACTTC. It codes for CASSQDTGQGAIIQYF.

This clone was recorded a few times. The rearrangement links TRBV2 to TRBJ1-1; a weak D match, TRBD1 (6 bases). With 4 bases removed from V and 1 base from J, the gap between germline ends came to 19 bases. This CDR3 is built from 17 residues. Germline CDR1 reads SNHLY; CDR2 reads FYNNEI. Here the CDR3 reads CASSAPLRDITNTEAFF. In DNA form, the CDR3 reads TGTGCCAGCAGTGCTCCACTACGGGACATTACGAACACTGAAGCTTTCTTT.

The chain recombines TRBV3-1 (or the pseudogene TRBV3-2) with TRBJ2-3; 8 bases are a match to TRBD2. The CDR3 spans 15 residues. The V gene's germline CDR1 is LGHDT and CDR2 YNNKEL (reference sequence). Trimming removed 3 bases from V and 1 base from J; junction bases left unmatched: 3. The CDR3 region is CASSQGAGGTDTQYF. In nucleotides, the CDR3 is TGTGCCAGCAGCCAGGGAGCGGGAGGCACAGATACGCAGTATTTT.

J is TRBJ2-2 and V is TRBV12-2; TRBD2 is taken as the D call from the table, unchecked against the DNA. TRBV12-2 is a known pseudogene. This CDR3 contains 14 residues. The DNA of the CDR3 is TGTGCAAGTCGCTTAGCGCGGGGGAGTAGGGAGCTGTTTTTT. Translation: CASRLARGSRELFF.

The V call is TRBV19, the J call TRBJ1-5; D might be TRBD1 (5 bases). Trimming removed 3 bases at V and 0 bases at J, with 12 bases between. Germline V gives CDR1 LNHDA, CDR2 SQIVND (reference sequence). The CDR3 contains 16 residues. In nucleotides, the CDR3 is TGTGCCAGTAGTATTGTTGGGGGGAATAGCAATCAGCCCCAGCATTTT. Translation gives CASSIVGGNSNQPQHF.

The V and J genes are TRBV19 and TRBJ1-3; 7 nucleotides agree with TRBD1. Unmatched junction bases numbered 1, after V lost 4 bases and J lost 1 base. The CDR3 runs 14 residues. In germline, CDR1 is LNHDA, CDR2 SQIVND (reference sequence). The CDR3 DNA reads TGTGCCAGTAGTACAGGGGGATCTGGAAACACCATATATTTT. Translated: CASSTGGSGNTIYF.